The T cell receptor (beta chain) described here comes from a study of blood T cells in healthy people across ages. V was trimmed by 8 bases and J by 7 bases, leaving 12 bases between them. The CDR3 loop spans 12 amino acids. Looked up from germline, CDR1 is MDHEN and CDR2 is SYDVKM. PCR was performed a second time for about 7 to 11 cycles using a sample-barcoded 5' primer and a J-beta primer mix. TCRdb re-called the 5' RACE reads through MiXCR, storing one row per CDR3 protein. The sample yields about 780,000 distinct CDR3 sequences, 46% seen once. This receptor was obtained from an elderly man in good health. The specimen was blood. The V gene is TRBV28, the J gene TRBJ2-1; D is perhaps TRBD1 or TRBD2 (5 bases each). The DNA of the CDR3 is TGTGCCAGCGGGGGAGACCGTAATGAGCAGTTCTTC. This translates into CASGGDRNEQFF.